These 26 T cell receptor beta chains share one sample of origin, sequenced in a study of T cells in Graves' hyperthyroidism and ophthalmopathy. Amplified TCR beta CDR3 regions came from RNA transcripts. Initially, a first-round RT-PCR of the TCR CDR3 employed the HTBI primer set. TCRdb independently ran MiXCR on the multiplex PCR reads; one entry per CDR3 protein. The table records some 420,000 distinct CDR3 sequences, around 13% of them present only once. Sequencing was carried out using blood. The receptors were sampled from a woman aged 18 to 35 with Graves' hyperthyroidism.

This clonotype has more than one count but fewer than ten. V usage is TRBV6-1 and J usage is TRBJ1-1; D is uncertain. This CDR3 has 14 amino acids. V lost 0 bases to trimming and J lost 0 bases, with 5 bases between them. CDR1 is MNHNS and CDR2 is SASEGT in the germline V gene. The CDR3 region is CASSEARLNTEAFF. Here the CDR3 DNA reads TGTGCCAGCAGTGAAGCGCGCCTGAACACTGAAGCTTTCTTT.

This clonotype was seen at least ten times. The rearrangement joins TRBV5-1 to TRBJ2-1, with D unresolved. V was shortened by 0 bases and J by 3 bases, with 10 bases between the two germline ends. Germline V gene sequence: CDR1 SGHRS, CDR2 YFSETQ. This CDR3 contains 15 residues. The CDR3 DNA reads TGCGCCAGCAGCTTGGGACTCGATTACTACAATGAGCAGTTCTTC. Translating it yields CASSLGLDYYNEQFF.

This clonotype turned up a few times. The V gene is TRBV27, the J gene TRBJ1-5, with a tentative D call TRBD1 (6 bases). With 4 bases removed from V and 1 base from J, the gap between germline ends came to 11 bases. The germline V gene encodes CDR1 MNHEY and CDR2 SMNVEV (reference sequence). This CDR3 has 15 residues. In DNA, the CDR3 is TGTGCCAGCAGTTCACTAACAGGGAGCAATCAGCCCCAGCATTTT. The encoded protein is CASSSLTGSNQPQHF.

This clonotype has a handful of counts. One junction end disagrees with the germline gene, perhaps due to a read error. The V call is TRBV28, the J call TRBJ1-5; D perhaps matches TRBD1 (6 bases). Germline V lookup: CDR1 MDHEN, CDR2 SYDVKM. CDR3 length: 15 residues. This CDR3 reads CTSSGVRGGNQPQHF. CDR3 sequence (DNA): TGTACCAGCAGTGGAGTCAGGGGAGGGAATCAGCCCCAGCATTTT.

This clonotype was observed a handful of times. V usage is TRBV20-1 and J usage is TRBJ2-1; 9 nucleotides agree with TRBD1. Germline V gives CDR1 DFQATT, CDR2 SNEGSKA (reference sequence). The CDR3 sequence is 15 residues long. Trimming took 5 bases from V and 3 from J; bases not matched to a gene: 8. The CDR3 is CSAFPTGGNYNEQFF. In nucleotides, the CDR3 is TGCAGTGCTTTCCCGACAGGGGGTAACTACAATGAGCAGTTCTTC.

This clonotype was counted between two and nine times. V gene TRBV7-2 combines with J gene TRBJ1-6; D might be TRBD1 (6 bases). Looked up from germline, CDR1 is SGHTA and CDR2 is FQGNSA. The CDR3 sequence is 16 residues long. The V end was cut by 5 bases, the J end by 7 bases, with 18 bases between. The CDR3 loop reads CASSPRGAGANSPLHF. In nucleotides, the CDR3 is TGTGCCAGCAGCCCCCGGGGGGCAGGGGCGAATTCACCCCTCCACTTT.

V and J are TRBV7-4 and TRBJ2-3, with D maybe TRBD2 (5 bases). CDR3 size: 14 residues. Germline loops: CDR1 SGHVT, CDR2 SQSDAQ. Trimming shortened V by 5 bases and J by 5 bases, and 14 bases separated the two germline ends. CDR3: CASSPLGTRDTQYF. For the CDR3, the DNA is TGTGCCAGCAGCCCACTGGGAACTAGAGATACGCAGTATTTT.

This clonotype was picked up a small number of times. The chain joins TRBV6-1 to TRBJ1-6, with TRBD1 identical over 7 bases. CDR1 MNHNS and CDR2 SASEGT come from the germline V gene. The V and J ends lost 5 bases and 7 bases, in that order; junction bases with no gene match: 8. The CDR3 has 15 amino acids. The CDR3 protein is CASSYADRPNSPLHF. The CDR3 DNA is TGTGCCAGCAGTTACGCGGACAGGCCCAATTCACCCCTCCACTTT.

This clonotype was counted between two and nine times. V and J are TRBV5-4 and TRBJ1-5; no definite D call. Germline values: CDR1 SGHNT, CDR2 YYREEE (reference sequence). The CDR3 sequence is 14 residues long. Trimming cost V 4 bases and J 7 bases, with 15 bases left between them. The CDR3 region is CASSPTPEGQPQHF. The CDR3, as DNA: TGTGCCAGCAGCCCCACTCCGGAAGGACAGCCCCAGCATTTT.

The chain employs TRBV6-1 and TRBJ2-2, with 9 bases lining up with TRBD1. Trimming removed 3 bases from V and 1 base from J; junction bases left unmatched: 0. This CDR3 region has 15 residues. The V gene's germline CDR1 is MNHNS and CDR2 SASEGT. CDR3 sequence reads: CASSEGQGNTGELFF. The CDR3 DNA reads TGTGCCAGCAGTGAGGGACAGGGGAACACCGGGGAGCTGTTTTTT.

This clonotype was observed once. The CDR3 loop is CASSVEEVNPYEQYF. The CDR3 bases are TGTGCCAGCAGCGTAGAAGAAGTTAATCCCTACGAGCAGTACTTC. The chain joins TRBV9 to TRBJ2-7; D unresolved. The V gene's germline CDR1 is SGDLS and CDR2 YYNGEE. V was pared by 0 bases and J by 2 bases, with 12 bases between. The CDR3 contains 15 residues.

This clonotype was seen ten or more times. The chain has TRBV3-1 and TRBJ1-6, with 8 bases fitting TRBD1. The germline CDR1 and CDR2 sequences are LGHDT and YNNKEL (reference sequence). Trimming removed 4 bases from V and 7 bases from J; junction bases left unmatched: 12. The CDR3 spans 17 residues. CDR3 region: CASSRGQGRFRNSPLHF. The CDR3 DNA follows: TGTGCCAGCAGCCGCGGACAGGGCCGTTTCCGAAATTCACCCCTCCACTTT.

This clonotype has a handful of counts. The V gene is TRBV4-2, the J gene TRBJ2-3; TRBD2 matches at 16 bases. The germline V gene has CDR1 LGHNA and CDR2 YNFKEQ. The CDR3 covers 17 residues. Trimming at V came to 0 bases and at J to 3 bases, leaving 0 bases not matched to a gene. CDR3 DNA sequence: TGTGCCAGCAGCCAAGAGGGACTAGCGGGAGGGACAGATACGCAGTATTTT. It codes for CASSQEGLAGGTDTQYF.

There are many counts of this clonotype. J is TRBJ1-2 and V is TRBV15; D is undetermined. V was cut by 1 base and J by 10 bases, with 13 bases left in between. This CDR3 spans 13 amino acids. Germline V CDR1 and CDR2: LNHNV, YYDKDF (reference sequence). The CDR3 loop is CATSRGDTFHYTF. CDR3 DNA: TGTGCCACCAGCAGAGGCGACACCTTCCACTACACCTTC.

This clonotype was seen only once. CDR3 in amino acids: CASSLDYAVSSYNEQFF. The DNA of the CDR3 is TGTGCCAGCAGCTTAGATTATGCGGTGAGCTCCTACAATGAGCAGTTCTTC. The chain joins TRBV11-2 to TRBJ2-1; D gene unclear. The length of the CDR3 is 17 residues. The germline gives CDR1 SGHAT, CDR2 FQNNGV. The V and J ends lost 0 bases and 0 bases respectively, with 12 bases between them.

There are a few counts of this clonotype. This rearrangement joins TRBV30 to TRBJ1-4; no reliable D call. The germline gives CDR1 GTSNPN, CDR2 SVGIG (reference sequence). With 1 base removed from V and 3 bases from J, the gap between germline ends came to 9 bases. The CDR3 consists of 14 residues. The CDR3 loop reads CAWSGFASNEKLFF. The CDR3 DNA sequence: TGTGCCTGGAGTGGATTCGCGTCTAATGAAAAACTGTTTTTT.

The rearrangement uses TRBV9 and TRBJ2-5; possibly TRBD1 for D (5 bases). Germline V gene sequence: CDR1 SGDLS, CDR2 YYNGEE. V was pared by 3 bases and J by 3 bases, with 9 bases between. The length of the CDR3 is 13 residues. CDR3 in amino acids: CASSETAKETQYF. The CDR3 DNA reads as TGTGCCAGCAGCGAGACAGCCAAAGAGACCCAGTACTTC.

This clonotype was observed many times. The chain carries TRBV29-1 and TRBJ2-5; TRBD1 matches at 8 bases. CDR3 length: 15 residues. Germline CDR1 SQVTM, CDR2 ANQGSEA. V was pared by 2 bases and J by 5 bases, with 10 bases of the junction left unmatched. CDR3 in DNA: TGCAGCGTTGAACCCGACAGGGGAAGGGGCGAGACCCAGTACTTC. Its translation: CSVEPDRGRGETQYF.

This clonotype was recorded many times. This chain uses TRBV28 with TRBJ2-2; 8 bases line up with TRBD1. The length of the CDR3 is 14 residues. V dropped 6 bases and J dropped 9; count of bases not matched to a gene: 9. Germline V gene sequence: CDR1 MDHEN, CDR2 SYDVKM. The CDR3, as DNA: TGTGCCAGCAGGCAGGGACAGGAAAGACGGGAGCTGTTTTTT. Translating gives CASRQGQERRELFF. Drawing the rest from reference TRBV28 and TRBJ2-2, the complete variable domain is DVKVTQSSRYLVKRTGEKVFLECVQDMDHENMFWYRQDPGLGLRLIYFSYDVKMKEKGDIPEGYSVSREKKERFSLILESASTNQTSMYLCASRQGQERRELFFGEGSRLTVL.

This clonotype was detected ten times or more. This chain joins TRBV28 and TRBJ1-1; D unresolved. The CDR3 covers 11 residues. V dropped 3 bases and J dropped 7 bases, with 6 bases sitting between them. Germline V CDR1 and CDR2: MDHEN, SYDVKM. CDR3 sequence: CASSFSSEAFF. The CDR3 DNA reads as TGTGCCAGCAGTTTTTCCAGTGAAGCTTTCTTT.

This clonotype was picked up a small number of times. This chain links TRBV4-1 with TRBJ1-6, with D hard to call. With 1 base removed from V and 8 bases from J, the gap between germline ends came to 6 bases. CDR3 length: 13 amino acids. From germline, CDR1 is MGHRA and CDR2 YSYEKL. In DNA, the CDR3 is TGCGCCAGCAGCCAAGGGGGTTATTCACCCCTCCACTTT. It yields the protein CASSQGGYSPLHF.

This clonotype was observed at least ten times. The V call is TRBV29-1, the J call TRBJ1-1, with D tentatively TRBD1 (6 bases). Germline lookup yields CDR1 SQVTM and CDR2 ANQGSEA. V was clipped by 6 bases and J by 1 base, with 9 bases between them. The CDR3 consists of 12 residues. The CDR3 reads CSVGQTNTEAFF. CDR3 in DNA: TGCAGCGTCGGACAGACGAACACTGAAGCTTTCTTT.

This clonotype was counted ten times or more. The CDR3, as DNA: TGTGCCAGCAGTATAGGGGACAGCTACGAGCAGTACTTC. Encoded protein: CASSIGDSYEQYF. The rearrangement joins TRBV6-1 to TRBJ2-7; the match to TRBD1 covers 7 bases. This CDR3 has 13 amino acids. Looked up from germline, CDR1 is MNHNS and CDR2 is SASEGT. Unmatched junction bases numbered 4, after V lost 5 bases and J lost 3 bases.

This clonotype was observed many times. This rearrangement joins TRBV7-2 to TRBJ1-1, with D possibly TRBD1 on 6 matching bases. V gave up 1 base and J gave up 8 bases, with 11 bases separating them. This CDR3 spans 13 amino acids. Germline CDR1 reads SGHTA; CDR2 reads FQGNSA. This CDR3 is CASSLETGTEAFF. CDR3 nucleotides: TGTGCCAGCAGCTTAGAAACCGGGACAGAAGCTTTCTTT.

This clonotype came up a few times. The junction departs from the called germline gene at one end, perhaps through a read error. V usage is TRBV5-1 and J usage is TRBJ2-7; TRBD1 matches 8 bases. The V gene's germline CDR1 is SGHRS and CDR2 YFSETQ. There are 15 residues in the CDR3. Here the CDR3 reads CASAPGQGAIYGQYF. CDR3 coding DNA: TGCGCCAGCGCGCCTGGCCAGGGGGCTATCTACGGGCAGTACTTC.

The V and J genes are TRBV20-1 and TRBJ2-1, with D possibly TRBD1 on 6 matching bases. This CDR3 is built from 15 residues. CDR1 is DFQATT and CDR2 is SNEGSKA in the germline V gene (reference sequence). Trimming shortened V by 2 bases and J by 0 bases, and 11 bases separated the two germline ends. CDR3 in DNA: TGCAGTGCTAGATCAGGGGTAACCTCCTACAATGAGCAGTTCTTC. Protein: CSARSGVTSYNEQFF.